This T cell receptor (beta chain) was documented in a study of response to subunit inactivated influenza vaccine. Study-wide results and limits: Authors suggested few new T cells are recruited by each seasonal influenza vaccination.

Turning to this clonotype: As yet, its antigen is unknown.

TCRdb re-analysed the RT-PCR reads in MiXCR, keeping a single row per CDR3 protein. The sample consists of 530,000 or so distinct CDR3 sequences, about 14% of them appearing once. CDR1 is KGHSH and CDR2 is LQKENI in the germline V gene. With V trimmed by 3 bases and J by 2 bases, 1 base remained unmatched. There are 13 residues in the CDR3. The input for sequencing was PBMCs from blood, taken roughly 12 days after vaccination. This receptor was identified in a man aged 50 or older who received an inactivated influenza vaccine. The chain couples TRBV18 to TRBJ2-7, with 7 bases matching TRBD2. The CDR3 spells CASSPTSPYEQYF. The CDR3 DNA follows: TGTGCCAGCTCACCGACTAGCCCCTACGAGCAGTACTTC.